Below, one T cell receptor beta chain is given with its context. Together with a sample-barcoded 5' primer, a J-beta primer mix was included in a second PCR lasting about 6 to 11 cycles. TCRdb passed the 5' RACE reads through MiXCR, listing each CDR3 protein once. This table holds 550,000 to 700,000 distinct CDR3 sequences, approximately 27% found once. The CDR3 sequence is 16 residues long. Losses at the gene ends were 4 bases for V and 1 base for J; bases not matched to a gene: 5. The data were obtained in a study of blood T cells in healthy people across ages. Sequenced material: blood. V is TRBV12-3 or TRBV12-4 and J is TRBJ1-4; TRBD1 matches 8 bases. The source is a woman between 65 and 79 years old in good health. The CDR3 DNA sequence: TGTGCCAGCAGTTCTCACAGGGGGAAAACTAATGAAAAACTGTTTTTT. Translated, it gives CASSSHRGKTNEKLFF.